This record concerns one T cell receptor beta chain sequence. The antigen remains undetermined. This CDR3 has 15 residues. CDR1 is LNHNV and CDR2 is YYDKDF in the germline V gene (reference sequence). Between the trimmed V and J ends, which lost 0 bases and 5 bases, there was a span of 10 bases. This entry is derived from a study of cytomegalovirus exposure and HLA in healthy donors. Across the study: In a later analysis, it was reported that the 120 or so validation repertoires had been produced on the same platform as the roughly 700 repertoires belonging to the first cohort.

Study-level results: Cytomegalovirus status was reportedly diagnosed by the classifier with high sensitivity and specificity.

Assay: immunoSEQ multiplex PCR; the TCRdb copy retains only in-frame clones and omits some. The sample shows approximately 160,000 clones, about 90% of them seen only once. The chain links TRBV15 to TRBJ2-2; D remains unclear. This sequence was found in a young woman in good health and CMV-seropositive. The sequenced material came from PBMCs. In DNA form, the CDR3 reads TGTGCCACCAGCAGAGATTCTAGTCTTACCGGGGAGCTGTTTTTT. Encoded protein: CATSRDSSLTGELFF. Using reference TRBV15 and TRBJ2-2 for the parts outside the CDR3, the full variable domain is DAMVIQNPRYQVTQFGKPVTLSCSQTLNHNVMYWYQQKSSQAPKLLFHYYDKDFNNEADTPDNFQSRRPNTSFCFLDIRSPGLGDTAMYLCATSRDSSLTGELFFGEGSRLTVL.